Below, 13 T cell receptor beta chains from the same sample are listed, as sequenced in a study of long-term antiretroviral therapy in people with HIV. It was version v3.0 of the immunoSEQ assay that was run at survey level. Generated by immunoSEQ multiplex PCR, the TCRdb table keeps only in-frame clones and is missing some. Of tens of thousands of clones in the sample, about 80% were seen once. The starting material was unsorted PBMCs, obtained 0.8 years after starting antiretroviral therapy. The receptors come from a woman under 30 with HIV.

The V call is TRBV7-2, the J call TRBJ2-1; 12 positions agree with TRBD2. The CDR3 has 18 amino acids. After removal of 1 base from V and 9 bases from J, the junction contained 13 bases not matched to a gene. CDR1 is SGHTA, CDR2 FQGNSA, per germline. CDR3: CASSLVASGRAKGIEQFF. As DNA, the CDR3 is TGTGCCAGCAGCTTAGTGGCTAGCGGGAGGGCCAAGGGGATTGAGCAGTTCTTC.

This sequence joins TRBV14 and TRBJ2-3, with D uncertain. With 0 bases removed from V and 6 bases from J, the gap between germline ends came to 4 bases. Germline V gene sequence: CDR1 SGHDN, CDR2 FVKESK. CDR3 length: 12 amino acids. This CDR3 reads CASSQDFDTQYF. CDR3 nucleotide sequence: TGTGCCAGCAGCCAAGATTTCGATACGCAGTATTTT.

The CDR3 sequence is CASSVATRTDSGANTGELFF. The DNA for the CDR3 is TGTGCCAGCAGCGTAGCTACTCGGACAGATAGCGGGGCGAACACCGGGGAGCTGTTTTTT. The chain carries TRBV9 and TRBJ2-2; 8 nucleotides agree with TRBD2. The J segment lost 0 bases and the V segment lost 0 bases, leaving 13 bases of the junction unmatched. Per germline, CDR1 SGDLS and CDR2 YYNGEE. CDR3 length: 20 amino acids. The full variable domain, in which reference TRBV9 and TRBJ2-2 provide the parts outside the CDR3, is DSGVTQTPKHLITATGQRVTLRCSPRSGDLSVYWYQQSLDQGLQFLIQYYNGEERAKGNILERFSAQQFPDLHSELNLSSLELGDSALYFCASSVATRTDSGANTGELFFGEGSRLTVL.

J is TRBJ1-5 and V is TRBV9; D might be TRBD1 (5 bases). The CDR3 totals 14 residues. Germline CDR1 is SGDLS and CDR2 is YYNGEE. V lost 2 bases, J lost 3 bases, and 9 bases lay in between. In DNA, the CDR3 is TGTGCCAGCAGCGTGGGGACGGCCAATCAGCCCCAGCATTTT. Translated, it gives CASSVGTANQPQHF. Looking up the rest from reference TRBV9 and TRBJ1-5 gives the full variable domain: DSGVTQTPKHLITATGQRVTLRCSPRSGDLSVYWYQQSLDQGLQFLIQYYNGEERAKGNILERFSAQQFPDLHSELNLSSLELGDSALYFCASSVGTANQPQHFGDGTRLSIL.

Only a few counts were recorded for this clone. This chain uses TRBV28 with TRBJ2-3; D possibly corresponds to TRBD1 (5 bases). V shed 7 bases and J shed 2 bases, with 25 bases lying between them. The CDR3 has 18 residues. Looked up from germline, CDR1 is MDHEN and CDR2 is SYDVKM. CDR3 DNA sequence: TGTGCCAGCACAGCCGCTACTGGGAAGGGGTGGAACACAGATACGCAGTATTTT. It translates to CASTAATGKGWNTDTQYF.

This clone was picked up a small number of times. J is TRBJ2-7 and V is TRBV4-3, with 10 bases identical to TRBD1. The trim removed 1 base at V and 7 bases at J, leaving 7 bases unmatched. The germline V gene has CDR1 LGHNA and CDR2 YSLEER. The CDR3 has 15 amino acids. CDR3 nucleotide sequence: TGCGCCAGCAGCCAAGGATGGACAGGGGGATGGGAGCAGTACTTC. Translation: CASSQGWTGGWEQYF.

The chain is built from TRBV6-1 and TRBJ2-7; no clear D. V lost 7 bases to trimming and J lost 0 bases, with 10 bases between them. From germline, CDR1 is MNHNS and CDR2 SASEGT. The CDR3 loop spans 13 amino acids. CDR3 DNA: TGTGCCAGCATTAACAGCCTCTCCTACGAGCAGTACTTC. As protein: CASINSLSYEQYF.

The chain carries TRBV27 and TRBJ1-4, with D unclear. Germline V gene lookup returns CDR1 MNHEY and CDR2 SMNVEV (reference sequence). CDR3 size: 16 residues. The V end was cut by 1 base, the J end by 12 bases, with 21 bases between. CDR3 sequence (DNA): TGTGCCAGCAGTTTATTTTTCCGGATAGGTGGGAATGAACTGTTTTTT. Translation gives CASSLFFRIGGNELFF.

Of note for this clone: At one end the junction does not follow the germline gene, possibly because of a read error. The chain couples TRBV7-2 to TRBJ1-4, with D tentatively TRBD1 (5 bases). The CDR3 has 13 amino acids. The germline V gene has CDR1 SGHTA and CDR2 FQGNSA. The CDR3 loop is CASSPIPGTQNSF. CDR3 coding DNA: TGTGCCAGCAGCCCGATCCCCGGGACCCAGAATTCTTTT.

This sequence joins TRBV9 and TRBJ2-5; D is ambiguous. CDR1 is SGDLS, CDR2 YYNGEE, per germline. The CDR3 length is 15 residues. Trimming pared 0 bases from V and 0 bases from J, leaving 9 bases between. CDR3 amino acids: CASSVGATYQETQYF. CDR3 DNA: TGTGCCAGCAGCGTAGGGGCTACGTACCAAGAGACCCAGTACTTC.

This chain connects TRBV10-3 to TRBJ2-3; D gene unclear. Germline CDR1 and CDR2: ENHRY and SYGVKD. CDR3 length: 15 amino acids. Trimming stripped 8 bases from V and 3 bases from J, with 18 bases between. CDR3 amino acids: CAIRPLGPATDTQYF. In DNA, the CDR3 is TGTGCCATCCGCCCCTTAGGGCCAGCAACAGATACGCAGTATTTT.

Remarks on this clone: Compared with germline, one end of the junction differs, possibly owing to a read error. The chain combines TRBV28 with TRBJ1-5; maybe TRBD1 (6 bases). From germline, CDR1 is MDHEN and CDR2 SYDVKM. The CDR3 consists of 11 residues. The DNA for the CDR3 is TGTGCCAGCAGTCGGGGGCGGAACAGCATTTTT. This sequence encodes CASSRGRNSIF.

J is TRBJ2-3 and V is TRBV9, with D tentatively TRBD1 or TRBD2 (7 bases each). This CDR3 has 15 amino acids. V lost 4 bases and J 12 bases, leaving 24 bases between the germline ends. Looked up from germline, CDR1 is SGDLS and CDR2 is YYNGEE. The CDR3 region has the DNA TGTGCCAGCAGCTCAATCCAGGGAGGGACAGCTATTCAGTATTTT. Protein: CASSSIQGGTAIQYF.